What follows are 17 T cell receptor beta chains derived from one specimen sequenced in a study of CD8 T cells in Susac syndrome. Random hexamers served to reverse transcribe roughly 0.45 to 1 ug RNA. TCRdb reprocessed the immunoSEQ multiplex PCR reads with MiXCR, giving one entry per CDR3 protein. The sample shows some 99,000 distinct CDR3 sequences, approximately 96% of them seen only once. Sequences were obtained from CD4+ T cells from PBMCs. The receptors here all came from a human donor in good health.

The rearrangement links TRBV4-1 to TRBJ1-5; D gene unclear. Germline V gene lookup returns CDR1 MGHRA and CDR2 YSYEKL. The CDR3 has 17 amino acids. V gave up 1 base and J gave up 5 bases, with 18 bases separating them. The CDR3 sequence: CASSQGRGDLRYQPQHF. CDR3 bases: TGCGCCAGCAGCCAAGGGAGAGGAGATTTAAGGTATCAGCCCCAGCATTTT.

The chain recombines TRBV2 with TRBJ2-5, with D possibly TRBD2 on 7 matching bases. Germline-derived CDR1 and CDR2 are SNHLY and FYNNEI. The length of the CDR3 is 13 residues. Between the trimmed V and J ends, which lost 5 bases and 3 bases, there was a span of 10 bases. This chain's CDR3 is CASSRGGEETQYF. CDR3 nucleotide sequence: TGTGCCAGCAGTCGAGGGGGGGAAGAGACCCAGTACTTC. Using reference TRBV2 and TRBJ2-5 for the parts outside the CDR3, the full variable domain is EPEVTQTPSHQVTQMGQEVILRCVPISNHLYFYWYRQILGQKVEFLVSFYNNEISEKSEIFDDQFSVERPDGSNFTLKIRSTKLEDSAMYFCASSRGGEETQYFGPGTRLLVL.

The chain employs TRBV3-1 and TRBJ2-3; the match to TRBD2 covers 10 bases. The CDR3 is 16 amino acids. V trimming: 4 bases; J trimming: 3 bases; junction bases outside the gene matches: 7. Germline lookup yields CDR1 LGHDT and CDR2 YNNKEL (reference sequence). The CDR3, as DNA: TGTGCCAGCAGCCCCCGGCTAGCGGGAGTGACAGATACGCAGTATTTT. Its translation: CASSPRLAGVTDTQYF.

This chain links TRBV20-1 with TRBJ2-1; TRBD2 agrees at 9 bases. This CDR3 is built from 16 residues. Germline CDR1 and CDR2: DFQATT and SNEGSKA (reference sequence). Trimming took 0 bases from V and 1 from J; bases not matched to a gene: 4. The CDR3 region has the DNA TGCAGTGCTAGAGATTCGAGCGGGGGGTCCTACAATGAGCAGTTCTTC. Translated, it gives CSARDSSGGSYNEQFF.

The gene calls are TRBV29-1 and TRBJ1-2, with D perhaps TRBD1 (5 bases). The V gene's germline CDR1 is SQVTM and CDR2 ANQGSEA. Deletions cut 5 bases from V and 6 bases from J, with 22 bases between. The length of the CDR3 is 15 residues. The CDR3 nucleotides are TGCAGCGTTCTCCTCGACGGGGACCTCCAGCATGGCTACACCTTC. This encodes CSVLLDGDLQHGYTF.

V gene TRBV2 combines with J gene TRBJ2-1; TRBD2 matches 7 bases. From germline, CDR1 is SNHLY and CDR2 FYNNEI. The CDR3 spans 15 residues. Losses at the gene ends were 4 bases for V and 0 bases for J; bases not matched to a gene: 3. CDR3 nucleotides: TGTGCCAGCAGTGTACGGGGGGACTCCTACAATGAGCAGTTCTTC. It codes for CASSVRGDSYNEQFF.

V and J are TRBV2 and TRBJ1-5, with a tentative D call TRBD1 (6 bases). The germline CDR1 and CDR2 sequences are SNHLY and FYNNEI. CDR3 length equals 16 residues. V lost 2 bases, J lost 1 base, and 12 bases lay in between. The CDR3 DNA follows: TGTGCCAGCAGTGAAACTCAGGGGAAGAGCAATCAGCCCCAGCATTTT. Protein: CASSETQGKSNQPQHF.

V usage is TRBV5-1 and J usage is TRBJ1-4; 7 positions match TRBD1. J was trimmed by 2 bases and V by 3 bases; bases with no gene match: 4. Germline lookup yields CDR1 SGHRS and CDR2 YFSETQ. The CDR3 is 15 amino acids. CDR3 bases: TGCGCCAGCAGCTCGCAGGGGGGGACTAATGAAAAACTGTTTTTT. The encoded protein is CASSSQGGTNEKLFF.

The rearrangement uses TRBV7-8 and TRBJ2-5; D is ambiguous. This CDR3 spans 12 amino acids. Germline V gives CDR1 SGHVS, CDR2 FQNEAQ. V lost 6 bases and J lost 3, with 8 bases in between. The CDR3 DNA sequence: TGTGCCAGCAGACGCGTGGAAGAGACCCAGTACTTC. This sequence encodes CASRRVEETQYF.

This rearrangement joins TRBV12-3 or TRBV12-4 to TRBJ2-5, with D possibly matching TRBD2 (5 bases). V dropped 6 bases and J dropped 0 bases, with 8 bases sitting between them. The CDR3 covers 13 residues. CDR3 sequence (DNA): TGTGCCAGCAGCGAGCGGAACCAAGAGACCCAGTACTTC. It encodes CASSERNQETQYF.

The chain combines TRBV12-3 or TRBV12-4 with TRBJ2-7, with D tentatively TRBD2 (7 bases). V gave up 6 bases and J gave up 0 bases, with 12 bases separating them. This CDR3 has 14 amino acids. DNA of the CDR3: TGTGCCAGCAGGGAAGGGGGGGACTCCTACGAGCAGTACTTC. This codes for CASREGGDSYEQYF.

This chain uses TRBV20-1 with TRBJ2-3, with 7 bases that match TRBD2. Germline assignment: CDR1 DFQATT and CDR2 SNEGSKA (reference sequence). Trimming removed 6 bases from V and 6 bases from J; junction bases left unmatched: 9. The CDR3 spans 13 residues. DNA for the CDR3: TGCAGTGCCTCCTCGCGGGAGTGGGATACGCAGTATTTT. Amino acid sequence: CSASSREWDTQYF.

The V gene is TRBV10-3, the J gene TRBJ2-7; 7 bases line up with TRBD1. The CDR3 contains 17 residues. Germline trimming cut 0 bases from V and 2 bases from J; bases unmatched to any gene: 10. Germline CDR1 is ENHRY and CDR2 is SYGVKD. The CDR3 coding sequence is TGTGCCATCAGTGAGTCACTGGTTGGGACAGCTGCCTACGAGCAGTACTTC. Protein product: CAISESLVGTAAYEQYF.

This chain joins TRBV4-2 and TRBJ1-4, with 7 bases lining up with TRBD1. The CDR3 loop spans 15 amino acids. Germline V lookup: CDR1 LGHNA, CDR2 YNFKEQ. Losses at the gene ends were 0 bases for V and 6 bases for J; bases not matched to a gene: 4. The CDR3 region is CASSQEWQGDEKLFF. CDR3 DNA sequence: TGTGCCAGCAGCCAAGAATGGCAGGGGGATGAAAAACTGTTTTTT.

This chain joins TRBV7-9 and TRBJ1-5; D remains ambiguous. V was clipped by 1 base and J by 3 bases, with 7 bases between them. This CDR3 has 14 amino acids. Germline V gene sequence: CDR1 SEHNR, CDR2 FQNEAQ (reference sequence). The CDR3: CASSLGWPNQPQHF. The CDR3 coding sequence is TGTGCCAGCAGCTTAGGGTGGCCCAATCAGCCCCAGCATTTT.

The V call is TRBV20-1, the J call TRBJ1-1; no clear D gene. Germline V gene sequence: CDR1 DFQATT, CDR2 SNEGSKA (reference sequence). The CDR3 extends over 13 amino acids. Trimming pared 5 bases from V and 1 base from J, leaving 11 bases between. The CDR3 nucleotides read TGCAGTGCTTTAATACACGGGAACACTGAAGCTTTCTTT. Amino acid sequence: CSALIHGNTEAFF.

DNA for the CDR3: TGCGCCAGCAGCCCGAGGGGGCTCTACGAGCAGTACTTC. It is translated as CASSPRGLYEQYF. The chain uses TRBV5-1 and TRBJ2-7; the match to TRBD1 covers 7 bases. The germline V gene has CDR1 SGHRS and CDR2 YFSETQ. The V segment lost 4 bases and the J segment 3 bases; nucleotides outside the gene matches: 4. This CDR3 has 13 amino acids. The full variable domain, rest sourced from reference TRBV5-1 and TRBJ2-7, is KAGVTQTPRYLIKTRGQQVTLSCSPISGHRSVSWYQQTPGQGLQFLFEYFSETQRNKGNFPGRFSGRQFSNSRSEMNVSTLELGDSALYLCASSPRGLYEQYFGPGTRLTVT.